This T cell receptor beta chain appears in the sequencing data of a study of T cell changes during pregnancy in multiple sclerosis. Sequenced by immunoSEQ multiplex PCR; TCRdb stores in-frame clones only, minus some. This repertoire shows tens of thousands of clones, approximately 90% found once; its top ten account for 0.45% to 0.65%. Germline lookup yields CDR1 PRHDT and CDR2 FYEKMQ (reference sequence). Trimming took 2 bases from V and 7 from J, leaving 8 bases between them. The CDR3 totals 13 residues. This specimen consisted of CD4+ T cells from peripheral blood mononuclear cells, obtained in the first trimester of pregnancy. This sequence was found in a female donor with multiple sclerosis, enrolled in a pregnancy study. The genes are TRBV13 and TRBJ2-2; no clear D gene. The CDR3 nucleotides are TGTGCCAGCAGCTTATACAATGGCGGGGAGCTGTTTTTT. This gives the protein CASSLYNGGELFF.